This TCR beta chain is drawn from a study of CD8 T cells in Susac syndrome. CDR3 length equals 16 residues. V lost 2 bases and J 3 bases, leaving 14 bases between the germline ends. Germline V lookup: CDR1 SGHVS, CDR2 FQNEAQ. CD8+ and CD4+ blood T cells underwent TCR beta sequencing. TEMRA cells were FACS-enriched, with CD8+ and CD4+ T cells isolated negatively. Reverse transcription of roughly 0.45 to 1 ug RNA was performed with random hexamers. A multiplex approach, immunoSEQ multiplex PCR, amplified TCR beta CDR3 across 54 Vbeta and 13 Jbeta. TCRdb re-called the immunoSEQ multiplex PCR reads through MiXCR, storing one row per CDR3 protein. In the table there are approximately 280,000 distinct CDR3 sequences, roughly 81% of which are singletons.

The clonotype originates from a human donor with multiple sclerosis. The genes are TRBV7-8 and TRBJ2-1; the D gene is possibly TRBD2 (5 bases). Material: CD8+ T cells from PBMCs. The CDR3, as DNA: TGTGCCAGCAGCTTAAGGAGAGGGTCCCTCTACAATGAGCAGTTCTTC. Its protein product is CASSLRRGSLYNEQFF.